This T cell receptor (beta chain) was retrieved from a study of blood T cell repertoires in COVID-19 (dated by TCRdb to 2019 to 2021). Describing the broader study: Collaborator samples came from the United States, Italy and Spain and covered acute and convalescent phases of COVID-19. The prospective study material was composed of cDNA or gDNA derived from T cells, B-cell-depleted T cells, or PBMCs. Subjects who had been exposed to COVID-19, were actively infected with it, or had recovered from it provided the deeply sampled blood TCRbeta repertoires that made up the dataset. A freely available public database, intended as a resource for researchers studying the immune response to SARS-CoV-2, is where the repertoires were released. The samples were drawn from the first 160 participants of the ongoing ImmuneRACE study and from over 950 subjects provided by 6 global collaborators. A de-identified subject ID, COVID-19 status, age in years and sex were almost always included in the sample metadata. Where available, HLA class I and class II types were taken from metadata supplied by the sample provider and were not determined by assay-based typing.

Collaborating institutions collected whole blood in K2EDTA tubes following their own protocols. Collaborator samples were shipped for TCRbeta analysis as frozen whole blood, isolated PBMCs, or DNA extracted from either sample type. Compared with germline, V lacks 5 bases and J lacks 4 bases; bases without a gene match: 2. The CDR3 sequence holds 13 residues, the cysteine and phenylalanine included. Only the CDR3 region is kept as DNA, spanning 39 bases read in frame from base 1. The immunoSEQ Assay, a bias-controlled multiplex PCR, was used to amplify TCRbeta CDR3 regions from genomic DNA. Concerning the study's data processing: Nucleated cell counts per sample were estimated from amplification of reference gene primers within the assay. Sequence reads were collapsed and filtered to measure the absolute abundance of every unique TCRbeta CDR3 rearrangement. For each sample, productive Simpson clonality was calculated as the square root of Simpson's diversity index over productive rearrangements. Not all clones reach the TCRdb copy of this immuneACCESS table, which keeps in-frame sequences only. Checked studies attribute under half of the gap to unresolved V genes and leave the rest unexplained. For V, J and clone size, that table is used; D and trimming come from the DNA. This sample has about 160,000 clones in its table, and 70% to 90% of those were observed once. Of the sample, approximately 4% falls within the top ten clones.

Concerning this clone: Which antigen it targets is not known. One base away there is no much larger clone; base qualities are not given.

Overall results and qualifications from the work: How much clinical and demographic metadata was included differed by source and by participant, and the metadata was provided uncurated.

The clonotype comes from a woman aged 65 to 85 with acute or convalescent COVID-19. Sequencing was performed on peripheral blood. The V and J genes are TRBV12-3 or TRBV12-4 and TRBJ1-2; 9 bases in the junction line up with TRBD1. The sequence in DNA is TGTGCCAGCAGTGGGACAGGGAGCTATGGCTACACCTTC. Translated, it reads CASSGTGSYGYTF.